Below, one TCR beta chain is given with its context. What this receptor recognizes is not known. No much larger clonotype is one base removed from it; base qualities were not supplied. Taken from the germline V gene, the CDR1 and CDR2 loops are SGHRS and YFSETQ. V is clipped by 0 bases and J by 0 bases, and the sequence between their germline boundaries is 8 bases long. Including cysteine and phenylalanine, the CDR3 has 15 amino acids. Only the CDR3 DNA is retained, 45 bases long and in frame from the first base. The sample is drawn from a study of precursors of human CD4 cytotoxic T cells (dated by TCRdb to the late 2010s). Regarding the study in general: CD4+ memory subsets from about 13 donors in total were covered by the bulk TCR-seq analysis. TCR-seq analysis of roughly 14 donors yielded TCRalpha and TCRbeta chain sequences (table S7).

On the study overall, not on this receptor specifically: Compared with TCM and TEM subsets, the IL-7Rhigh and IL-7R- TEMRA subsets had more restricted TCR repertoires, with lower diversity and more expanded clonotypes. Some bulk TCR-seq comparisons included only about 95% of the 14 donors, suggesting not every subset was available for every donor. A bigger share of IL-7Rhigh TEMRA clonotypes consisted of expanded effector clonotypes than was the case for TEM or TCM clonotypes. The authors noted that a human observational design cannot definitively establish the direction of differentiation between precursor and effector cells.

Sequencing took place on an Illumina MiSeq. The authors' pipeline ran thus. The Shannon-Wiener index, computed in VDJtools, was used to measure repertoire diversity. A TCRbeta clonotype counted as expanded if its clonotype frequency was 3 or higher. Using fastp trimming at Q25 and MiXCR clonotype assembly, TCRdb reanalyzed the public sequencing data and kept in-frame beta chains. Each CDR3 protein appears once, grouped with its most common genes and DNA. None of the V and J calls come from the authors' own analysis; TCRdb made them. This sample holds hundreds of distinct CDR3 sequences; roughly a sixth were observed only once. Together, the top ten hold roughly 21% of the sample. Bulk UMI-based TCR sequencing was performed on four sorted CD4+ memory subsets (TCM, TEM, IL-7Rhigh TEMRA, IL-7R- TEMRA) to test a precursor-effector relationship among CD4 cytotoxic T cells. The cells came from peripheral blood mononuclear cells that had been isolated from human blood.

Sequenced sample: memory CD4+ T cells from blood (PBMCs). The V gene is TRBV5-1 and the J gene is TRBJ2-3; confidence is insufficient to name the D gene. This sequence was found in a human donor in good health. This receptor carries the CDR3 CASSLGTFSTDTQYF. In nucleotide form, the sequence is TGCGCCAGCAGCTTGGGGACGTTCAGCACAGATACGCAGTATTTT.